This is a list of T cell receptor beta chains from one sample in a study of T cells in Graves' hyperthyroidism and ophthalmopathy. TCRdb re-called the multiplex PCR reads with MiXCR, one entry per CDR3 protein. The table includes 300,000 to 450,000 distinct CDR3 sequences, approximately 25% detected once. The sample comprised blood. These receptors were obtained from a man over 45 with Graves' hyperthyroidism. The CDR3 runs from the conserved cysteine through the conserved F or W. Fields, in order: clone size, V gene, J gene, D gene, CDR3 DNA, CDR3 protein. A D gene is named only where the DNA matches it firmly. Some rows mark clone size as missing; the rest say once, few, many or name a class of expanded clone.

clone size: NA; V gene: TRBV5-1; J gene: TRBJ2-7; D gene: NA; CDR3 DNA: TGCGCCAGCAGCTTGGGTTGGGCGGGACGGCACTACGAGCAGTACTTC; CDR3 protein: CASSLGWAGRHYEQYF
clone size: NA; V gene: TRBV6-1; J gene: TRBJ2-7; D gene: TRBD2; CDR3 DNA: TGTGCCAGCAGTGAATCGGGGGGCTCCTACGAGCAGTACTTC; CDR3 protein: CASSESGGSYEQYF
clone size: NA; V gene: TRBV29-1; J gene: TRBJ2-7; D gene: NA; CDR3 DNA: TGCAGCGTTGTTCTCTGGGTTAGCGCGTCCTACGAGCAGTACTTC; CDR3 protein: CSVVLWVSASYEQYF
clone size: few; V gene: TRBV5-1; J gene: TRBJ2-1; D gene: TRBD2; CDR3 DNA: TGCGCCAGCAGCTTGGCGGGAGGGCCCCATGAGCAGTTCTTC; CDR3 protein: CASSLAGGPHEQFF
clone size: few; V gene: TRBV20-1; J gene: TRBJ2-5; D gene: NA; CDR3 DNA: TGCAGTGTGACGGACGGCCAAGAGACCCAGTACTTC; CDR3 protein: CSVTDGQETQYF
clone size: NA; V gene: TRBV20-1; J gene: TRBJ2-7; D gene: NA; CDR3 DNA: TGCAGTGCTAGAGATGCAGGAGCAGGGTGGATATACGAGCAGTACTTC; CDR3 protein: CSARDAGAGWIYEQYF
clone size: many; V gene: TRBV5-1; J gene: TRBJ2-3; D gene: NA; CDR3 DNA: TGCGCCAGCAGCTTGAACGGCATCGATACGCAGTATTTT; CDR3 protein: CASSLNGIDTQYF
clone size: NA; V gene: TRBV3-1; J gene: TRBJ1-1; D gene: TRBD1; CDR3 DNA: TGTGCCAGCAGCCAACCACAGGGGGCGATAGGTGAAGCTTTCTTT; CDR3 protein: CASSQPQGAIGEAFF
clone size: few; V gene: TRBV3-1; J gene: TRBJ2-3; D gene: TRBD1; CDR3 DNA: TGTGCCAGCAGCCCTCGGACAGGGGGGGCAGATACGCAGTATTTT; CDR3 protein: CASSPRTGGADTQYF
clone size: NA; V gene: TRBV7-2; J gene: TRBJ2-7; D gene: NA; CDR3 DNA: TGTGCCAGCAGTTATAATTGGCGCAGCTCCTACGAGCAGTACTTC; CDR3 protein: CASSYNWRSSYEQYF
clone size: NA; V gene: TRBV12-3/TRBV12-4; J gene: TRBJ2-1; D gene: NA; CDR3 DNA: TGTGCCAGCGGCCCCAGGTACAATGAGCAGTTCTTC; CDR3 protein: CASGPRYNEQFF
clone size: NA; V gene: TRBV20-1; J gene: TRBJ1-3; D gene: NA; CDR3 DNA: TGCAATGCTAGAGATGGGACTCTAGGGGACACCATATATTTT; CDR3 protein: CNARDGTLGDTIYF
clone size: few; V gene: TRBV5-1; J gene: TRBJ2-3; D gene: NA; CDR3 DNA: TGCGCCAGCAGCTTTGGCCTAGCCACAGATACGCAGTATTTT; CDR3 protein: CASSFGLATDTQYF
clone size: many; V gene: TRBV12-3/TRBV12-4; J gene: TRBJ2-3; D gene: NA; CDR3 DNA: TGTGCCAGCACCCCGGACGGAGGCACAGATACGCAGTATTTT; CDR3 protein: CASTPDGGTDTQYF
clone size: NA; V gene: TRBV2; J gene: TRBJ1-2; D gene: TRBD1; CDR3 DNA: TGTGCCAGCAGTCCGAGACAGGGTCTGCGCTACACCTTC; CDR3 protein: CASSPRQGLRYTF
clone size: NA; V gene: TRBV29-1; J gene: TRBJ2-3; D gene: TRBD2; CDR3 DNA: TGCAGCGTACGACTAGCGGCCAGCACAGATACGCAGTATTTT; CDR3 protein: CSVRLAASTDTQYF
clone size: many; V gene: TRBV20-1; J gene: TRBJ2-1; D gene: TRBD1; CDR3 DNA: TGCAGTGCTAGCCTGGACAGGCAAAATGAGCAGTTCTTC; CDR3 protein: CSASLDRQNEQFF
clone size: many; V gene: TRBV2; J gene: TRBJ2-7; D gene: TRBD1; CDR3 DNA: TGTGCCAGCAGTGGGAATAGACAGGGCTCCTACGAGCAGTACTTC; CDR3 protein: CASSGNRQGSYEQYF
clone size: few; V gene: TRBV27; J gene: TRBJ2-7; D gene: NA; CDR3 DNA: TGTGCCAGCAGCCTAAGAAGCACCTGGGCCTACGAGCAGTACTTC; CDR3 protein: CASSLRSTWAYEQYF
clone size: many; V gene: TRBV27; J gene: TRBJ2-1; D gene: TRBD2; CDR3 DNA: TGTGCCAGCAGGATCACTAGCGGGGCAAACAATGAGCAGTTCTTC; CDR3 protein: CASRITSGANNEQFF
clone size: many; V gene: TRBV20-1; J gene: TRBJ2-3; D gene: TRBD2; CDR3 DNA: TGCAGTGCTAGAGTAGCGGGAAAACGCTCAGATACGCAGTATTTT; CDR3 protein: CSARVAGKRSDTQYF
clone size: few; V gene: TRBV7-3; J gene: TRBJ2-3; D gene: TRBD2; CDR3 DNA: TGTGCCAGCAGCGCACTAGCGGGAGCTTCAGATACGCAGTATTTT; CDR3 protein: CASSALAGASDTQYF
clone size: few; V gene: TRBV20-1; J gene: TRBJ2-7; D gene: TRBD2; CDR3 DNA: TGCAGTGTTCCCGGGACTAGCCCCTACGAGCAGTACTTC; CDR3 protein: CSVPGTSPYEQYF
clone size: NA; V gene: TRBV5-1; J gene: TRBJ2-7; D gene: NA; CDR3 DNA: TGCGCCAGCAGCCCGGACTACCTCTCCGAGCAGTACTTC; CDR3 protein: CASSPDYLSEQYF
clone size: few; V gene: TRBV20-1; J gene: TRBJ2-7; D gene: TRBD1; CDR3 DNA: TGCAGTGCTAGAGATGCAGGGGGCTGGTACGAGCAGTACTTC; CDR3 protein: CSARDAGGWYEQYF
clone size: NA; V gene: TRBV2; J gene: TRBJ1-1; D gene: NA; CDR3 DNA: TGTGCCAGCAGTGGGAGGGTCCAACCCTCCACTGAAGCTTTCTTT; CDR3 protein: CASSGRVQPSTEAFF
clone size: NA; V gene: TRBV11-2; J gene: TRBJ2-2; D gene: TRBD1; CDR3 DNA: TGTGCCAGCAGCTTAGCGGGGACAGCCGGGGAGCTGTTTTTT; CDR3 protein: CASSLAGTAGELFF
clone size: many; V gene: TRBV6-2/TRBV6-3; J gene: TRBJ2-3; D gene: NA; CDR3 DNA: TGTGCCAGCAGTTACGGGTCCGGAGTGAGTCCCTTTCAAGATACGCAGTATTTT; CDR3 protein: CASSYGSGVSPFQDTQYF
clone size: NA; V gene: TRBV20-1; J gene: TRBJ2-7; D gene: NA; CDR3 DNA: TGCAGTGCTAGAGATGCCCGGGGCAGGAACGAGCAGTACTTC; CDR3 protein: CSARDARGRNEQYF
clone size: many; V gene: TRBV7-9; J gene: TRBJ2-7; D gene: NA; CDR3 DNA: TGTGCCAGCAGCGGCCGGGACGGTAGCTACGAGCAGTACTTC; CDR3 protein: CASSGRDGSYEQYF
clone size: many; V gene: TRBV27; J gene: TRBJ2-7; D gene: TRBD2; CDR3 DNA: TGTGCCAGCATCATGGCGGGGGACTTCTACGAGCAGTACTTC; CDR3 protein: CASIMAGDFYEQYF
clone size: many; V gene: TRBV6-6; J gene: TRBJ1-1; D gene: NA; CDR3 DNA: TGTGCCAGCAGTTACCGGCGGACCACTGAAGCTTTCTTT; CDR3 protein: CASSYRRTTEAFF
clone size: NA; V gene: TRBV7-9; J gene: TRBJ2-3; D gene: NA; CDR3 DNA: TGTGCCAGCAGCGTATACAGGGATAGCACAGATACGCAGTATTTT; CDR3 protein: CASSVYRDSTDTQYF
clone size: NA; V gene: TRBV6-1; J gene: TRBJ2-1; D gene: NA; CDR3 DNA: TGTGCCAGCACCCAGGGCACGGCGGGCAAGCAGTTCTTC; CDR3 protein: CASTQGTAGKQFF
clone size: NA; V gene: TRBV7-9; J gene: TRBJ2-4; D gene: TRBD1; CDR3 DNA: TGTGCCAGCAGCTCCGGGACAGAAGTTAACATTCAGTACTTC; CDR3 protein: CASSSGTEVNIQYF
clone size: NA; V gene: TRBV5-1; J gene: TRBJ2-5; D gene: TRBD1; CDR3 DNA: TGCGCCAGCAGCACCAGGACAGGGCGGACGGGTGAGACCCAGTACTTC; CDR3 protein: CASSTRTGRTGETQYF
clone size: NA; V gene: TRBV20-1; J gene: TRBJ2-5; D gene: TRBD2; CDR3 DNA: TGCAGTGCGGATAGGCTAGCGGGACTTCAAGAGACCCAGTACTTC; CDR3 protein: CSADRLAGLQETQYF
clone size: many; V gene: TRBV2; J gene: TRBJ2-1; D gene: TRBD1; CDR3 DNA: TGTGCCAGCAGTGCTCGACAGGGGTCCTACAATGAGCAGTTCTTC; CDR3 protein: CASSARQGSYNEQFF
clone size: NA; V gene: TRBV3-1; J gene: TRBJ1-5; D gene: NA; CDR3 DNA: TGTGCCAGCAGCCCTAGGACCAGTCAGCCCCAGCATTTT; CDR3 protein: CASSPRTSQPQHF
clone size: once; V gene: TRBV27; J gene: TRBJ2-3; D gene: TRBD1; CDR3 DNA: TGTGCCAGCAGCCGCGACAGGGGGAGGGCAGATACGCAGTATTTT; CDR3 protein: CASSRDRGRADTQYF
clone size: NA; V gene: TRBV5-1; J gene: TRBJ2-1; D gene: TRBD2; CDR3 DNA: TGCGCCAGCAGGGCGCCCGGGACTAGCGGTCTTAATGAGCAGTTCTTC; CDR3 protein: CASRAPGTSGLNEQFF
clone size: few; V gene: TRBV6-4; J gene: TRBJ1-1; D gene: NA; CDR3 DNA: TGTGCCAGCACAACAGGGAGCGGGGAAGCTTTCTTT; CDR3 protein: CASTTGSGEAFF
clone size: few; V gene: TRBV19; J gene: TRBJ2-7; D gene: NA; CDR3 DNA: TGTGCCAGTAGGGCGGGACACCGCCTTTACGAGCAGTACTTC; CDR3 protein: CASRAGHRLYEQYF
clone size: NA; V gene: TRBV20-1; J gene: TRBJ1-2; D gene: NA; CDR3 DNA: TGCAGTGCTAGGAAGGGGACCTATGGCTACACCTTC; CDR3 protein: CSARKGTYGYTF
clone size: NA; V gene: TRBV12-5; J gene: TRBJ1-1; D gene: NA; CDR3 DNA: TGTGCTAGTGGTTTGGACCGACCTTATGAAGCTTTCTTT; CDR3 protein: CASGLDRPYEAFF
clone size: few; V gene: TRBV12-3/TRBV12-4; J gene: TRBJ2-1; D gene: TRBD1; CDR3 DNA: TGTGCCAGCAGTTTAGGACAGGGGGACCTCAATGAGCAGTTCTTC; CDR3 protein: CASSLGQGDLNEQFF
clone size: few; V gene: TRBV18; J gene: TRBJ2-5; D gene: TRBD2; CDR3 DNA: TGTGCCAGCTCACCATTGCGGGGGCAAGAGACCCAGTACTTC; CDR3 protein: CASSPLRGQETQYF
clone size: NA; V gene: TRBV24-1; J gene: TRBJ2-7; D gene: NA; CDR3 DNA: TGTGCCATCCCGACAGGGGACTACGGGCAGTACTTC; CDR3 protein: CAIPTGDYGQYF
clone size: many; V gene: TRBV7-3; J gene: TRBJ2-1; D gene: NA; CDR3 DNA: TGTGCCAGCAGCTTAAGTCCCCGGGATGAGCAGTTCTTC; CDR3 protein: CASSLSPRDEQFF
clone size: NA; V gene: TRBV6-1; J gene: TRBJ2-6; D gene: NA; CDR3 DNA: TGTGCCAGCTCCAAGGGCATCTCTGGGGCCAACGTCCTGACTTTC; CDR3 protein: CASSKGISGANVLTF
clone size: many; V gene: TRBV6-1; J gene: TRBJ2-7; D gene: TRBD1; CDR3 DNA: TGTGCCAGCAGGGGGACAGGGGGTTCCTACGAGCAGTACTTC; CDR3 protein: CASRGTGGSYEQYF
clone size: many; V gene: TRBV6-1; J gene: TRBJ2-7; D gene: TRBD2; CDR3 DNA: TGTGCCAGCTCCACGACTAGCGTGTACGAGCAGTACTTC; CDR3 protein: CASSTTSVYEQYF
clone size: many; V gene: TRBV20-1; J gene: TRBJ2-7; D gene: NA; CDR3 DNA: TGCAGTGCTGGGGACATGGGAGCCTACGAGCAGTACTTC; CDR3 protein: CSAGDMGAYEQYF
clone size: NA; V gene: TRBV27; J gene: TRBJ2-1; D gene: TRBD2; CDR3 DNA: TGTGCCAGCAGTTCCAGACTAGCGGGAGGGAACAATGAGCAGTTCTTC; CDR3 protein: CASSSRLAGGNNEQFF
clone size: NA; V gene: TRBV6-9; J gene: TRBJ2-7; D gene: TRBD2; CDR3 DNA: TGTGCCAGCAGTTACTGGGGGACTAGCGGGAGATCGGTCGAGCAGTACTTC; CDR3 protein: CASSYWGTSGRSVEQYF